The present T cell receptor (beta chain) was sequenced within a study of molecular identifiers for immune sequencing clone quantification. This CDR3 has 15 amino acids. Germline V gene data show CDR1 as LNHNV and CDR2 as YYDKDF (reference sequence). From the PCR reads, TCRdb called clonotypes with MiXCR, one entry per CDR3 protein. The table lists about 640,000 distinct CDR3 sequences, 15% to 20% of them singletons. This clonotype was counted only a few times. A much larger clone differs from this one at a single base, so this may be a read error. This clonotype originated in a human donor in good health. Some libraries in this study had Jurkat cell RNA spiked in. The material sequenced was naive CD8+ T cells from blood, with Jurkat cell RNA spiked in. As to subset: FACS-sorted CD8+CD4-CCR7+CD45RA+ naive T cells. The V call is TRBV15, the J call TRBJ1-5, with TRBD1 as a possible D gene (6 bases). This CDR3 is CATSRDLGVGQPLHF. The CDR3 DNA follows: TGTGCCACCAGCAGAGATCTAGGGGTCGGACAGCCCCTGCATTTT.